What follows are 18 T cell receptor beta chains derived from one specimen sequenced in a study of blood T cell repertoires in COVID-19. Repertoires were generated with immunoSEQ multiplex PCR, while TCRdb's copy carries only in-frame clones and drops some. Of over 60,000 clones listed, about 82% are singletons. The sequenced sample consisted of peripheral blood. These receptors all come from a human donor in a cohort sampled during active COVID-19.

This chain links TRBV6-6 with TRBJ2-7; possible D gene TRBD2, 5 bases. Trimming removed 2 bases at V and 6 bases at J, with 8 bases between. There are 12 residues in the CDR3. Germline lookup yields CDR1 MNHNY and CDR2 SVGAGI (reference sequence). The CDR3 sequence: CASSYASSEQYF. CDR3 coding DNA: TGTGCCAGCAGTTACGCTAGCTCCGAGCAGTACTTC.

The chain uses TRBV6-5 and TRBJ1-1; 7 positions match TRBD1. The germline V gene has CDR1 MNHEY and CDR2 SVGAGI. This CDR3 is 13 amino acids long. Losses at the gene ends were 6 bases for V and 2 bases for J; bases not matched to a gene: 3. This CDR3 reads CASSRGINTEAFF. In DNA, the CDR3 is TGTGCCAGCAGCAGGGGGATTAACACTGAAGCTTTCTTT.

The chain employs TRBV15 and TRBJ1-3; possible D gene TRBD1, 5 bases. The V end lost 0 bases, the J end lost 10 bases, and 13 bases lay between the germline ends. This CDR3 is 14 amino acids long. Per germline, CDR1 LNHNV and CDR2 YYDKDF (reference sequence). The CDR3: CATSRDSREGTIYF. The CDR3, as DNA: TGTGCCACCAGCAGAGATTCCAGGGAAGGAACCATATATTTT.

The V call is TRBV28, the J call TRBJ2-7, with 8 bases that match TRBD2. J lost 1 base, V lost 8 bases, and 4 bases had no gene match. Germline V gene data show CDR1 as MDHEN and CDR2 as SYDVKM. The CDR3 consists of 13 residues. CDR3 DNA: TGTGCCAGCCGGGCTAGCGGGTCCTACGAGCAGTACTTC. The encoded protein is CASRASGSYEQYF.

The J gene is TRBJ2-3, the V gene TRBV28; D not resolved. Per the germline V gene, CDR1 is MDHEN and CDR2 is SYDVKM. Trimming left V 3 bases short and J 0 bases short, with 4 bases between. This CDR3 has 13 residues. The CDR3 is CASSFPSTDTQYF. The CDR3 nucleotides read TGTGCCAGCAGTTTCCCTAGCACAGATACGCAGTATTTT.

This clone has only one observation. The chain has TRBV11-2 and TRBJ2-7; maybe TRBD2 (6 bases). This CDR3 spans 13 amino acids. Germline V gene sequence: CDR1 SGHAT, CDR2 FQNNGV. Between the trimmed V and J ends, which lost 6 bases and 1 base, there was a span of 10 bases. The CDR3 sequence is CASSLARSYEQYF. The CDR3, as DNA: TGTGCCAGCAGTCTAGCGCGATCCTACGAGCAGTACTTC.

The rearrangement uses TRBV30 and TRBJ2-7, with 8 bases matching TRBD2. V was pared by 8 bases and J by 3 bases, with 9 bases of the junction left unmatched. The CDR3 sequence is 13 residues long. Looked up from germline, CDR1 is GTSNPN and CDR2 is SVGIG (reference sequence). DNA of the CDR3: TGTGCCGGGGGGGATAGCGGGGACTACGAGCAGTACTTC. Protein product: CAGGDSGDYEQYF.

This sequence joins TRBV7-9 and TRBJ2-3; 8 bases agree with TRBD2. V lost 2 bases and J lost 1; bases outside the gene matches: 11. Germline V gives CDR1 SEHNR, CDR2 FQNEAQ (reference sequence). The CDR3 totals 18 residues. For the CDR3, the DNA is TGTGCCAGCAGCTTAAGGCGGAGCGGGAGTCTCGGCACAGATACGCAGTATTTT. It is translated as CASSLRRSGSLGTDTQYF. The full variable domain, its missing parts supplied by reference TRBV7-9 and TRBJ2-3, is DTGVSQNPRHKITKRGQNVTFRCDPISEHNRLYWYRQTLGQGPEFLTYFQNEAQLEKSRLLSDRFSAERPKGSFSTLEIQRTEQGDSAMYLCASSLRRSGSLGTDTQYFGPGTRLTVL.

In this sample, this clone is medium-sized. The gene calls are TRBV10-2 and TRBJ2-7; TRBD2 is a possible D gene (6 bases). This CDR3 has 13 residues. Germline CDR1 WSHSY, CDR2 SAAADI. V was trimmed by 4 bases and J by 6 bases, leaving 13 bases between them. Here the CDR3 DNA reads TGCGCCAGCAGTGCGACGGGAGCTGGCGAGCAGTACTTC. Amino acid sequence: CASSATGAGEQYF.

V and J are TRBV24-1 and TRBJ1-2, with D perhaps TRBD1 (5 bases). V lost 5 bases to trimming and J lost 8 bases, with 17 bases between them. The germline CDR1 and CDR2 sequences are KGHDR and SFDVKD. The CDR3 is 14 amino acids. The CDR3 spells CATSAGGRGSGYTF. CDR3 DNA sequence: TGTGCCACCAGTGCCGGAGGGAGGGGAAGCGGCTACACCTTC.

CDR3 sequence: CASGLVTGTGANVLTF. The CDR3 nucleotides read TGTGCTAGTGGTTTGGTGACAGGGACTGGGGCCAACGTCCTGACTTTC. The rearrangement joins TRBV12-5 to TRBJ2-6; 7 positions agree with TRBD1. The V gene end was trimmed by 0 bases and the J gene end by 2 bases; junction bases not matched to a gene: 1. CDR3 size: 16 residues. CDR1 and CDR2 from the germline V gene are LGHNT and FRNRAP.

J is TRBJ1-5 and V is TRBV2, with 7 bases matching TRBD1. Per germline, CDR1 SNHLY and CDR2 FYNNEI. J gave up 7 bases and V 2 bases, and 8 bases lay outside the gene matches. The CDR3 loop spans 15 amino acids. The CDR3 bases are TGTGCCAGCAGTGAATCGACAGGGAACCTCCAGCCCCAGCATTTT. Protein sequence: CASSESTGNLQPQHF.

This chain uses TRBV28 with TRBJ2-7, with D possibly being TRBD1 (5 bases). Looked up from germline, CDR1 is MDHEN and CDR2 is SYDVKM. Trimming removed 10 bases at V and 2 bases at J, with 9 bases between. The CDR3 spans 11 residues. The DNA for the CDR3 is TGTGCCACCCAGGGCCCCTACGAGCAGTACTTC. Translated, it gives CATQGPYEQYF.

V usage is TRBV9 and J usage is TRBJ2-1; TRBD1 agrees at 8 bases. The CDR3 spans 14 residues. The J segment lost 7 bases and the V segment lost 3 bases, leaving 6 bases of the junction unmatched. From germline, CDR1 is SGDLS and CDR2 YYNGEE. The CDR3 protein is CASSGGQGRNEQFF. The CDR3 DNA is TGTGCCAGCAGCGGAGGACAGGGTAGGAATGAGCAGTTCTTC.

J is TRBJ2-2 and V is TRBV18; 7 bases match TRBD2. The V gene end was trimmed by 6 bases and the J gene end by 1 base; junction bases not matched to a gene: 8. Germline V lookup: CDR1 KGHSH, CDR2 LQKENI. This CDR3 region has 16 residues. This CDR3 reads CASSYRERENTGELFF. CDR3 in DNA: TGTGCCAGCTCGTACCGGGAGCGGGAGAACACCGGGGAGCTGTTTTTT. The complete variable domain, with remaining parts taken from reference TRBV18 and TRBJ2-2, reads NAGVMQNPRHLVRRRGQEARLRCSPMKGHSHVYWYRQLPEEGLKFMVYLQKENIIDESGMPKERFSAEFPKEGPSILRIQQVVRGDSAAYFCASSYRERENTGELFFGEGSRLTVL.

V is TRBV5-1 and J is TRBJ1-4; 9 bases are shared with TRBD1. This CDR3 region has 15 residues. V trimming: 0 bases; J trimming: 4 bases; junction bases outside the gene matches: 1. Germline V gene sequence: CDR1 SGHRS, CDR2 YFSETQ. The CDR3: CASSLGTGDNEKLFF. CDR3 sequence (DNA): TGCGCCAGCAGCTTGGGGACAGGGGATAATGAAAAACTGTTTTTT.

The chain uses TRBV28 and TRBJ2-3; D gene uncertain. The CDR3 totals 14 residues. V shed 3 bases and J shed 0 bases, with 7 bases lying between them. Germline V gives CDR1 MDHEN, CDR2 SYDVKM. The CDR3 coding sequence is TGTGCCAGCAGTTTTGCGGTTAGCACAGATACGCAGTATTTT. It encodes CASSFAVSTDTQYF.

This clone turned up a few times. The rearrangement joins TRBV19 to TRBJ1-5; possible D gene TRBD1, 5 bases. CDR1 LNHDA and CDR2 SQIVND come from the germline V gene (reference sequence). This CDR3 is 15 amino acids long. Trimming removed 6 bases from V and 5 bases from J, with 17 bases in between. CDR3 region: CASRRGGNVDQPQHF. CDR3 nucleotide sequence: TGTGCCAGTAGACGCGGGGGAAACGTCGATCAGCCCCAGCATTTT. The full variable domain, rest sourced from reference TRBV19 and TRBJ1-5, is DGGITQSPKYLFRKEGQNVTLSCEQNLNHDAMYWYRQDPGQGLRLIYYSQIVNDFQKGDIAEGYSVSREKKESFPLTVTSAQKNPTAFYLCASRRGGNVDQPQHFGDGTRLSIL.